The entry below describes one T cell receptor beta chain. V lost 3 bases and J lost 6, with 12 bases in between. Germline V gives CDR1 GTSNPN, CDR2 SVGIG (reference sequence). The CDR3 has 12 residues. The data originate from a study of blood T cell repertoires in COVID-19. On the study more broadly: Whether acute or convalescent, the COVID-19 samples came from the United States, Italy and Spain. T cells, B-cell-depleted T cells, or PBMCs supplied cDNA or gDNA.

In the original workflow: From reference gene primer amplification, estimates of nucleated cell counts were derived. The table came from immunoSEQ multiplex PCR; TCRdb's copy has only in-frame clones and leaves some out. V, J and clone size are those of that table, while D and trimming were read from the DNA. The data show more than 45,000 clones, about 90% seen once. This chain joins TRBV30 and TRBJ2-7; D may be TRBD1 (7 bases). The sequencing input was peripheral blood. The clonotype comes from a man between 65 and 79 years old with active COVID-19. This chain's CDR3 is CAWSYQGGEQYF. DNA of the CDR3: TGTGCCTGGAGCTATCAGGGGGGCGAGCAGTACTTC.